Listed below are T cell receptor beta chains from one sample, sequenced in a study of blood T cell repertoires in COVID-19. Profiled with immunoSEQ multiplex PCR; TCRdb holds only in-frame clones, not every one. Of some 280,000 clones listed, about 89% are singletons. The sample was peripheral blood. The receptors originated from a woman aged 55-75 years with acute or convalescent COVID-19. Both conserved end residues are part of each CDR3. Fields, in order: CDR3 DNA, CDR3 protein, J gene, D gene, V gene, CDR3 length, clone size. The D gene is left open where the match is weak. For some rows the clone size is stated as once, few or many, or as a class when expanded; others skip it.

CDR3 DNA: TGCGCCAGCAGCCAAGATTTTTTAGCGGGGAGTAACACCGGGGAGCTGTTTTTT; CDR3 protein: CASSQDFLAGSNTGELFF; J gene: TRBJ2-2; D gene: TRBD2; V gene: TRBV4-1; CDR3 length: 18; clone size: -
CDR3 DNA: TGTGCCAGCAGTTTCTCCGAGAACTATGGCTACACCTTC; CDR3 protein: CASSFSENYGYTF; J gene: TRBJ1-2; D gene: -; V gene: TRBV27; CDR3 length: 13; clone size: -
CDR3 DNA: TGTGCCACCAGCAGAGTCCTAGAAGGCGGGGAGACCCAGTACTTC; CDR3 protein: CATSRVLEGGETQYF; J gene: TRBJ2-5; D gene: -; V gene: TRBV15; CDR3 length: 15; clone size: -
CDR3 DNA: TGTGCCAGCAGTTCTACGCAGAACACTGAAGCTTTCTTT; CDR3 protein: CASSSTQNTEAFF; J gene: TRBJ1-1; D gene: -; V gene: TRBV6-5; CDR3 length: 13; clone size: -
CDR3 DNA: TGTGCCAGCAGAACTCTAGCGGGAGGGACCGAGACCCAGTACTTC; CDR3 protein: CASRTLAGGTETQYF; J gene: TRBJ2-5; D gene: TRBD2; V gene: TRBV7-9; CDR3 length: 15; clone size: -
CDR3 DNA: TGTGCCAGCAGCCCCGGACTAGCGGGGTACACCGGGGAGCTGTTTTTT; CDR3 protein: CASSPGLAGYTGELFF; J gene: TRBJ2-2; D gene: TRBD2; V gene: TRBV7-2; CDR3 length: 16; clone size: once
CDR3 DNA: TGTGCCATCCTACAGGGGGCGATAAGGGCGCAGTATTTT; CDR3 protein: CAILQGAIRAQYF; J gene: TRBJ2-3; D gene: TRBD1; V gene: TRBV6-5; CDR3 length: 13; clone size: -
CDR3 DNA: TGTGCCATCAGAAACACTAGCGGGAGTTACGAGCAGTACTTC; CDR3 protein: CAIRNTSGSYEQYF; J gene: TRBJ2-7; D gene: TRBD2; V gene: TRBV10-3; CDR3 length: 14; clone size: -
CDR3 DNA: TGTGCCAGCAGCTACGGACAGGGAGGGATCGCTTTCTTT; CDR3 protein: CASSYGQGGIAFF; J gene: TRBJ1-1; D gene: TRBD1; V gene: TRBV12-3/TRBV12-4; CDR3 length: 13; clone size: -
CDR3 DNA: TGTGCCAGCAGCTCCCAGGGTGGCAGGGGAAACACCATATATTTT; CDR3 protein: CASSSQGGRGNTIYF; J gene: TRBJ1-3; D gene: -; V gene: TRBV7-3; CDR3 length: 15; clone size: -
CDR3 DNA: TGTGCCAGCAGTCAACAGGGGAGTAATTCACCCCTCCACTTT; CDR3 protein: CASSQQGSNSPLHF; J gene: TRBJ1-6; D gene: TRBD1; V gene: TRBV6-2/TRBV6-3; CDR3 length: 14; clone size: -
CDR3 DNA: TGCGCCAGCAGCCCGGGGACAGGGAATACTGAAGCTTTCTTT; CDR3 protein: CASSPGTGNTEAFF; J gene: TRBJ1-1; D gene: TRBD1; V gene: TRBV5-1; CDR3 length: 14; clone size: -
CDR3 DNA: TGTGCCAGCAGTCCCGGACAGCAAGCTAACTATGGCTACACCTTC; CDR3 protein: CASSPGQQANYGYTF; J gene: TRBJ1-2; D gene: -; V gene: TRBV28; CDR3 length: 15; clone size: -
CDR3 DNA: TGTGCCAGCAGCCTCCTAGCGGGAGGCACAGATACGCAGTATTTT; CDR3 protein: CASSLLAGGTDTQYF; J gene: TRBJ2-3; D gene: TRBD2; V gene: TRBV7-2; CDR3 length: 15; clone size: once
CDR3 DNA: TGTGCCAGCAGTTTAGGCGGGGGTACTTCCCATGGCTACACCTTC; CDR3 protein: CASSLGGGTSHGYTF; J gene: TRBJ1-2; D gene: -; V gene: TRBV28; CDR3 length: 15; clone size: -
CDR3 DNA: TGTGCCAGCAGCTTTTTTTTTGCTTATCCGGGCGGGGAGCTGTTTTTT; CDR3 protein: CASSFFFAYPGGELFF; J gene: TRBJ2-2; D gene: -; V gene: TRBV11-3; CDR3 length: 16; clone size: -
CDR3 DNA: TGTGCCAGCAGCTTATTAGCCCTAGCGGGCGGATGGGAGCAGTTCTTC; CDR3 protein: CASSLLALAGGWEQFF; J gene: TRBJ2-1; D gene: TRBD2; V gene: TRBV7-9; CDR3 length: 16; clone size: -
CDR3 DNA: TGTGCCAGCAGCGTTGGAGGGGACTATGGCTACACCTTC; CDR3 protein: CASSVGGDYGYTF; J gene: TRBJ1-2; D gene: -; V gene: TRBV9; CDR3 length: 13; clone size: few
CDR3 DNA: TGTGCCAGCAGCTTATTAATCCAAATCGGGAGCGCCCACAATGAGCAGTTCTTC; CDR3 protein: CASSLLIQIGSAHNEQFF; J gene: TRBJ2-1; D gene: -; V gene: TRBV7-2; CDR3 length: 18; clone size: -
CDR3 DNA: TGCGCCAGCAACCCGCCAGGGCAAAATTCACCCCTCCACTTT; CDR3 protein: CASNPPGQNSPLHF; J gene: TRBJ1-6; D gene: -; V gene: TRBV4-1; CDR3 length: 14; clone size: -
CDR3 DNA: TGTGCCAGCAGCAAAGCTGGGAGATCCGGGGGTGCTAGCACAGATACGCAGTATTTT; CDR3 protein: CASSKAGRSGGASTDTQYF; J gene: TRBJ2-3; D gene: -; V gene: TRBV21-1; CDR3 length: 19; clone size: once
CDR3 DNA: TGTGCCAGTAGCTCCATTGGGGGGGCGCAGGCTGAAGCTTTCTTT; CDR3 protein: CASSSIGGAQAEAFF; J gene: TRBJ1-1; D gene: -; V gene: TRBV19; CDR3 length: 15; clone size: -
CDR3 DNA: TGTGCCAGCAGACAGGCCCACGAGCAGTTCTTC; CDR3 protein: CASRQAHEQFF; J gene: TRBJ2-1; D gene: -; V gene: TRBV12-3/TRBV12-4; CDR3 length: 11; clone size: -
CDR3 DNA: TGTGCCAGCAGCCAAGTTGGGGGGTCCGGGAGGGGCACCGGGGAGCTGTTTTTT; CDR3 protein: CASSQVGGSGRGTGELFF; J gene: TRBJ2-2; D gene: TRBD2; V gene: TRBV4-2; CDR3 length: 18; clone size: -
CDR3 DNA: TGTGCCAGCAGCTTGGCCGGGACAGGGCCGGCCGGGGAGCTGTTTTTT; CDR3 protein: CASSLAGTGPAGELFF; J gene: TRBJ2-2; D gene: TRBD1; V gene: TRBV5-4; CDR3 length: 16; clone size: few
CDR3 DNA: TGTGCCAGCAGTCATCAGGGGCTCGGGGATCAGCCCCAGCATTTT; CDR3 protein: CASSHQGLGDQPQHF; J gene: TRBJ1-5; D gene: -; V gene: TRBV6-5; CDR3 length: 15; clone size: -
CDR3 DNA: TGCAGTGCTAAAGGCGGCGGTGAGCAGTTCTTC; CDR3 protein: CSAKGGGEQFF; J gene: TRBJ2-1; D gene: -; V gene: TRBV20-1; CDR3 length: 11; clone size: -
CDR3 DNA: TGTGCCAGCAGTTTAAGGCTCCCGGAGCACACCGGGGAGCTGTTTTTT; CDR3 protein: CASSLRLPEHTGELFF; J gene: TRBJ2-2; D gene: -; V gene: TRBV27; CDR3 length: 16; clone size: -
CDR3 DNA: TGTGCCAGCAGCGTAGGTGCTAGCGTCTACGAGCAGTACTTC; CDR3 protein: CASSVGASVYEQYF; J gene: TRBJ2-7; D gene: -; V gene: TRBV9; CDR3 length: 14; clone size: -
CDR3 DNA: TGTGCCAGCAGTTTGGAGGACAGGGGGGAAAAACTGTTTTTT; CDR3 protein: CASSLEDRGEKLFF; J gene: TRBJ1-4; D gene: TRBD1; V gene: TRBV28; CDR3 length: 14; clone size: -
CDR3 DNA: TGTGCCAGCAGTTCCCAGGGGGCTCGGACCGGGGAGCTGTTTTTT; CDR3 protein: CASSSQGARTGELFF; J gene: TRBJ2-2; D gene: TRBD1; V gene: TRBV27; CDR3 length: 15; clone size: few
CDR3 DNA: TGTGCCAGCAGCGTGGCTAGCGGGGAATTCACCGGGGAGCTGTTTTTT; CDR3 protein: CASSVASGEFTGELFF; J gene: TRBJ2-2; D gene: TRBD2; V gene: TRBV9; CDR3 length: 16; clone size: -
CDR3 DNA: TGTGCCAGCACCGTGGGACAGGGAACAGATACGCAGTATTTT; CDR3 protein: CASTVGQGTDTQYF; J gene: TRBJ2-3; D gene: TRBD1; V gene: TRBV6-5; CDR3 length: 14; clone size: few
CDR3 DNA: TGTGCCAGCAGCGGATACAAGCGGGACAGGCCGAACTATGGCTACACCTTC; CDR3 protein: CASSGYKRDRPNYGYTF; J gene: TRBJ1-2; D gene: TRBD1; V gene: TRBV9; CDR3 length: 17; clone size: -
CDR3 DNA: TGTGCCAGCAGCTTGGGGGGCACGAATTCACCCCTCCACTTT; CDR3 protein: CASSLGGTNSPLHF; J gene: TRBJ1-6; D gene: -; V gene: TRBV5-4; CDR3 length: 14; clone size: -
CDR3 DNA: TGTGCCAGTAGAACGGGGACAGTGAACACTGAAGCTTTCTTT; CDR3 protein: CASRTGTVNTEAFF; J gene: TRBJ1-1; D gene: TRBD1; V gene: TRBV19; CDR3 length: 14; clone size: -
CDR3 DNA: TGCGCCAGCAGCCAAGAGGTAGCGGGAGATTCAGGTGAGCAGTTCTTC; CDR3 protein: CASSQEVAGDSGEQFF; J gene: TRBJ2-1; D gene: TRBD2; V gene: TRBV4-3; CDR3 length: 16; clone size: -
CDR3 DNA: TGTGCCAGCAGGATAGCGGGTGAATACGAGCAGTACTTC; CDR3 protein: CASRIAGEYEQYF; J gene: TRBJ2-7; D gene: TRBD2; V gene: TRBV27; CDR3 length: 13; clone size: -
CDR3 DNA: TGCAGCTTTCGCAGGGAGGAATATAGCAATCAGCCCCAGCATTTT; CDR3 protein: CSFRREEYSNQPQHF; J gene: TRBJ1-5; D gene: -; V gene: TRBV29-1; CDR3 length: 15; clone size: -
CDR3 DNA: TGTGCCAGCAGTAATCTAGCGGGAGGACAAGAGACCCAGTACTTC; CDR3 protein: CASSNLAGGQETQYF; J gene: TRBJ2-5; D gene: TRBD2; V gene: TRBV6-2/TRBV6-3; CDR3 length: 15; clone size: -
CDR3 DNA: TGTGCCAGCAGCGGAGCCGGGACAGGGGATGAAAAACTGTTTTTT; CDR3 protein: CASSGAGTGDEKLFF; J gene: TRBJ1-4; D gene: TRBD1; V gene: TRBV11-2; CDR3 length: 15; clone size: -
CDR3 DNA: TGCGCCAGCAGCCAAAGTTTGACAGGTTTTTTCTCTTCGTCGGAAGCTTTCTTT; CDR3 protein: CASSQSLTGFFSSSEAFF; J gene: TRBJ1-1; D gene: -; V gene: TRBV4-3; CDR3 length: 18; clone size: -
CDR3 DNA: TGCGCCAGCAGTGAGTCGATCCGGACAGAGGGCGAAGCTTTCTTT; CDR3 protein: CASSESIRTEGEAFF; J gene: TRBJ1-1; D gene: -; V gene: TRBV10-1; CDR3 length: 15; clone size: once
CDR3 DNA: TGTGCCAGCTCGGGACAGGGACTCTACGAGCAGTACTTC; CDR3 protein: CASSGQGLYEQYF; J gene: TRBJ2-7; D gene: TRBD1; V gene: TRBV19; CDR3 length: 13; clone size: -
CDR3 DNA: TGTGCCAGCAGCTTAGGTCTGGAGACCTACGAGCAGTACTTC; CDR3 protein: CASSLGLETYEQYF; J gene: TRBJ2-7; D gene: -; V gene: TRBV7-2; CDR3 length: 14; clone size: -
CDR3 DNA: TGCGCCAGCCGCGGGATTGGTAATGAAAAACTGTTTTTT; CDR3 protein: CASRGIGNEKLFF; J gene: TRBJ1-4; D gene: -; V gene: TRBV4-1; CDR3 length: 13; clone size: -
CDR3 DNA: TGTGCCAGCAGTCCCCACAGGGGGGTGGGTGCTGAAGCTTTCTTT; CDR3 protein: CASSPHRGVGAEAFF; J gene: TRBJ1-1; D gene: TRBD1; V gene: TRBV28; CDR3 length: 15; clone size: -
CDR3 DNA: TGCGCCAGCAGCCCGGGAAACTGGGCTAATGAAAAACTGTTTTTT; CDR3 protein: CASSPGNWANEKLFF; J gene: TRBJ1-4; D gene: -; V gene: TRBV4-3; CDR3 length: 15; clone size: -
CDR3 DNA: TGTGCCAGCAGACGGACAGGGGGACTAGCGGGAGGAGGATCCTACGAGCAGTACTTC; CDR3 protein: CASRRTGGLAGGGSYEQYF; J gene: TRBJ2-7; D gene: TRBD2; V gene: TRBV11-2; CDR3 length: 19; clone size: -
CDR3 DNA: TGTGCCAGCGCACAACGGGATTCCACAGATACGCAGTATTTT; CDR3 protein: CASAQRDSTDTQYF; J gene: TRBJ2-3; D gene: -; V gene: TRBV9; CDR3 length: 14; clone size: -
CDR3 DNA: TGTGCCACCAGCGTCTCCTTGGGACTCCTCGGCGGGGAGCTGTTTTTT; CDR3 protein: CATSVSLGLLGGELFF; J gene: TRBJ2-2; D gene: -; V gene: TRBV15; CDR3 length: 16; clone size: -
CDR3 DNA: TGCGCCAGCAGCCTGGGACTAGCGGGCGCAACTTACGAGCAGTACTTC; CDR3 protein: CASSLGLAGATYEQYF; J gene: TRBJ2-7; D gene: TRBD2; V gene: TRBV5-1; CDR3 length: 16; clone size: -
CDR3 DNA: TGTGCCAGCAGCTTAATGCGGGGGGGTAATGGAAACACCATATATTTT; CDR3 protein: CASSLMRGGNGNTIYF; J gene: TRBJ1-3; D gene: -; V gene: TRBV7-2; CDR3 length: 16; clone size: few
CDR3 DNA: TGCGCCAAAATTCAGGACAGGGGCCATAGCAATCAGCCCCAGCATTTT; CDR3 protein: CAKIQDRGHSNQPQHF; J gene: TRBJ1-5; D gene: TRBD1; V gene: TRBV23-1; CDR3 length: 16; clone size: -
CDR3 DNA: TGTGCCAGCAGTGAGAGTAGCGGGGGTTTTTACGAGCAGTACTTC; CDR3 protein: CASSESSGGFYEQYF; J gene: TRBJ2-7; D gene: TRBD2; V gene: TRBV6-4; CDR3 length: 15; clone size: -